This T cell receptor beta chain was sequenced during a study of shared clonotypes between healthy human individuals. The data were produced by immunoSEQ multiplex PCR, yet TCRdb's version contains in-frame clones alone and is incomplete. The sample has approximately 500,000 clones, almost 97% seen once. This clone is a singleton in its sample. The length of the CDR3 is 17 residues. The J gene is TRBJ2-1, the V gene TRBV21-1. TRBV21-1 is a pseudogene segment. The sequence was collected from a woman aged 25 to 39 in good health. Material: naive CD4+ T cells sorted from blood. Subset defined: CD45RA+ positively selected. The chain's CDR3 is CASSKAAGRRRYNEQFF. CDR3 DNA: TGTGCCAGCAGCAAAGCTGCTGGGCGGCGCCGCTACAATGAGCAGTTCTTC.